This entry lists 14 T cell receptor beta chains sequenced from one sample in a study of CD8+ T cells in alopecia areata. Treatment given: oral pan-JAK inhibitor, 5-10 mg twice daily. RNA, once extracted, was reverse transcribed into cDNA for use as the sequencing template. This table comes from immunoSEQ multiplex PCR, and its TCRdb copy is limited to in-frame clones, with some not included. The sample has over 80,000 clones, about 44% seen once. The source was CD8+ T cells sorted from blood, collected at week 24, from a patient treated with tofacitinib. The source is a human donor with alopecia areata.

This clone appeared a few times. The V gene is TRBV7-3, the J gene TRBJ2-7; D is perhaps TRBD2 (6 bases). Trimming removed 1 base at V and 3 bases at J, with 16 bases between. The CDR3 has 16 residues. The germline CDR1 and CDR2 sequences are SGHTA and FQGTGA. CDR3 residues: CASSLRPGRENYEQYF. CDR3 in DNA: TGTGCCAGCAGCTTAAGGCCCGGCCGGGAGAACTACGAGCAGTACTTC.

The V and J genes are TRBV5-1 and TRBJ1-5; no definite D call. V dropped 0 bases and J dropped 0 bases, with 10 bases sitting between them. This CDR3 comprises 16 residues. CDR1 and CDR2 (germline): SGHRS, YFSETQ. CDR3: CASSLVGGYSNQPQHF. The CDR3 DNA reads as TGCGCCAGCAGCTTGGTCGGCGGATATAGCAATCAGCCCCAGCATTTT.

V usage is TRBV6-6 and J usage is TRBJ2-1; D may be TRBD2 (7 bases). CDR3 size: 13 residues. CDR1 and CDR2 from the germline V gene are MNHNY and SVGAGI (reference sequence). Between the trimmed V and J ends, which lost 4 bases and 9 bases, there was a span of 13 bases. The CDR3 loop is CASSLGGAGEQFF. Here the CDR3 DNA reads TGTGCCAGCAGTTTAGGGGGGGCGGGTGAGCAGTTCTTC.

This chain links TRBV9 with TRBJ2-7; D ambiguous. The CDR3 runs to 13 residues. CDR1 SGDLS and CDR2 YYNGEE come from the germline V gene. Deletions cut 0 bases from V and 4 bases from J, with 8 bases between. CDR3 sequence reads: CASSVAGAYEQYF. The CDR3 DNA reads TGTGCCAGCAGCGTAGCCGGAGCTTACGAGCAGTACTTC.

The V and J genes are TRBV14 and TRBJ2-5; 7 nucleotides line up with TRBD2. Germline-derived CDR1 and CDR2 are SGHDN and FVKESK. This CDR3 is built from 17 residues. J was trimmed by 2 bases and V by 2 bases; bases with no gene match: 11. In DNA form, the CDR3 reads TGTGCCAGCAGCCAACGGGAGGTGCGGGTCCAGCAAGAGACCCAGTACTTC. It is translated as CASSQREVRVQQETQYF.

CDR3 nucleotides: TGTGCCACCAGCGACCCTCTAGCGGGATTCACAGATACGCAGTATTTT. Translating gives CATSDPLAGFTDTQYF. This chain uses TRBV15 with TRBJ2-3; TRBD2 agrees at 9 bases. This CDR3 region has 16 residues. CDR1 is LNHNV, CDR2 YYDKDF, per germline (reference sequence). Trimming at V came to 5 bases and at J to 2 bases, leaving 8 bases not matched to a gene.

This clone showed up just a few times. The chain recombines TRBV29-1 with TRBJ2-3, with TRBD2 as a possible D gene (6 bases). The germline CDR1 and CDR2 sequences are SQVTM and ANQGSEA. The ends were cut back, 1 base at V and 4 bases at J, with 12 bases in the middle. This CDR3 region has 14 residues. CDR3 residues: CSVEAGAGPDTQYF. The DNA of the CDR3 is TGCAGCGTTGAAGCGGGAGCAGGCCCAGATACGCAGTATTTT.

This clone was detected only a few times. The V gene is TRBV5-6, the J gene TRBJ2-1; D gene ambiguous. The CDR3 is made up of 14 amino acids. Germline values: CDR1 SGHDT, CDR2 YYEEEE. V lost 0 bases and J 9 bases, leaving 13 bases between the germline ends. In DNA form, the CDR3 reads TGTGCCAGCAGCTTGGTACGGAAATTTGGTGAGCAGTTCTTC. Residues: CASSLVRKFGEQFF.

Turning to this clone: Germline and junction disagree at one end, which may indicate a read error. The chain links TRBV27 to TRBJ2-3, with D possibly being TRBD1 or TRBD2 (7 bases each). Germline V gene lookup returns CDR1 MNHEY and CDR2 SMNVEV (reference sequence). The CDR3 covers 15 residues. In DNA, the CDR3 is TGTGCCAGCAGTTTAAGGGGAGGGGGCACATATACGCAGTATTTT. Amino acid sequence: CASSLRGGGTYTQYF.

The chain combines TRBV28 with TRBJ2-1, with no clear D. Germline CDR1 and CDR2: MDHEN and SYDVKM. There are 15 residues in the CDR3. The V end lost 5 bases, the J end lost 0 bases, and 11 bases lay between the germline ends. Written as DNA, the CDR3 is TGTGCCAGCAGTCATCAGTCCAGCTCCTACAATGAGCAGTTCTTC. Its translation: CASSHQSSSYNEQFF.

The chain has TRBV7-2 and TRBJ2-5, with D perhaps being TRBD1 or TRBD2 (5 bases each). Germline V gene lookup returns CDR1 SGHTA and CDR2 FQGNSA. V was cut by 7 bases and J by 4 bases, with 16 bases left in between. This CDR3 has 14 residues. The CDR3 sequence: CASNPRDEGETQYF. CDR3 nucleotide sequence: TGTGCCAGCAACCCCCGGGACGAGGGAGAGACCCAGTACTTC.

The V call is TRBV9, the J call TRBJ2-7; 8 bases match TRBD2. This CDR3 has 14 amino acids. Looked up from germline, CDR1 is SGDLS and CDR2 is YYNGEE. With V trimmed by 3 bases and J by 3 bases, 5 bases remained unmatched. This chain's CDR3 is CASSGSGSGYEQYF. As DNA, the CDR3 is TGTGCCAGCAGCGGGAGCGGGAGTGGCTACGAGCAGTACTTC.

The table lists this clone with a few counts. The V and J genes are TRBV4-1 and TRBJ2-7; D possibly corresponds to TRBD2 (7 bases). The CDR3 is 15 amino acids. V shed 4 bases and J shed 2 bases, with 15 bases lying between them. The V gene's germline CDR1 is MGHRA and CDR2 YSYEKL. CDR3: CASSRRGPGPYEQYF. The CDR3 DNA is TGCGCCAGCAGCCGGCGGGGGCCGGGACCCTACGAGCAGTACTTC.

This chain connects TRBV2 to TRBJ2-5; the match to TRBD1 covers 7 bases. This CDR3 is 14 amino acids long. Germline trimming cut 10 bases from V and 4 bases from J; bases unmatched to any gene: 12. Germline V CDR1 and CDR2: SNHLY, FYNNEI. Written as DNA, the CDR3 is TGTGCCAACGGGGACAGACCTCGTGGAGAGACCCAGTACTTC. As protein: CANGDRPRGETQYF.